This is a list of T cell receptor beta chains from one sample in a study of cytomegalovirus exposure and HLA in healthy donors. Assay used: immunoSEQ multiplex PCR; TCRdb lists only in-frame clones, some missing. This table has about 160,000 clones, approximately 80% appearing once. Sequences were obtained from PBMCs. Source of these receptors: a man aged 45-65 years in good health and CMV-seropositive. The CDR3 runs from the conserved cysteine through the conserved F or W. The order of the fields is D gene, V gene, J gene, clone size, CDR3 protein, CDR3 DNA. A D gene is named only where the DNA matches it firmly. The size field is filled for only some rows; it gives once, few, many or a size class.

d_call: -
v_call: TRBV7-3
j_call: TRBJ1-1
clone_size: -
cdr3_aa: CASSLDRGTEAFF
cdr3_nt: TGTGCCAGCAGCCTAGATAGAGGCACTGAAGCTTTCTTT

d_call: TRBD2
v_call: TRBV7-9
j_call: TRBJ2-3
clone_size: -
cdr3_aa: CASSSTSGRTDTQYF
cdr3_nt: TGTGCCAGCAGCTCGACTAGCGGGAGAACAGATACGCAGTATTTT

d_call: TRBD2
v_call: TRBV13
j_call: TRBJ2-5
clone_size: -
cdr3_aa: CASSFLAGEETQYF
cdr3_nt: TGTGCCAGCAGCTTCCTCGCGGGGGAAGAGACCCAGTACTTC

d_call: TRBD2
v_call: TRBV5-1
j_call: TRBJ2-7
clone_size: -
cdr3_aa: CASSSGTSGLTLEQYF
cdr3_nt: TGCGCCAGCAGCTCCGGGACTAGCGGACTCACCCTCGAGCAGTACTTC

d_call: TRBD2
v_call: TRBV7-6
j_call: TRBJ2-5
clone_size: -
cdr3_aa: CASSPAGGPQETQYF
cdr3_nt: TGTGCCAGCAGCCCGGCGGGGGGCCCCCAAGAGACCCAGTACTTC

d_call: -
v_call: TRBV5-1
j_call: TRBJ1-1
clone_size: -
cdr3_aa: CASSLIRTEAFF
cdr3_nt: TGCGCCAGCAGCTTGATCAGGACTGAAGCTTTCTTT

d_call: -
v_call: TRBV2
j_call: TRBJ1-1
clone_size: -
cdr3_aa: CASSIEAGNTEAFF
cdr3_nt: TGTGCCAGCAGTATAGAAGCAGGGAACACTGAAGCTTTCTTT

d_call: -
v_call: TRBV28
j_call: TRBJ1-2
clone_size: -
cdr3_aa: CASSFGAGAASYGYTF
cdr3_nt: TGTGCCAGCAGTTTCGGGGCAGGGGCGGCTAGCTATGGCTACACCTTC

d_call: -
v_call: TRBV5-6
j_call: TRBJ2-2
clone_size: -
cdr3_aa: CATAEGGWVTGELFF
cdr3_nt: TGTGCCACCGCCGAGGGTGGATGGGTCACCGGGGAGCTGTTTTTT

d_call: TRBD2
v_call: TRBV19
j_call: TRBJ2-2
clone_size: -
cdr3_aa: CASSILLAGGYNTGELFF
cdr3_nt: TGTGCCAGTAGTATTCTCCTAGCGGGAGGCTATAACACCGGGGAGCTGTTTTTT

d_call: -
v_call: TRBV7-3
j_call: TRBJ2-1
clone_size: -
cdr3_aa: CASSLARDNEQFF
cdr3_nt: TGTGCCAGCAGCTTAGCCAGGGACAATGAGCAGTTCTTC

d_call: TRBD1
v_call: TRBV9
j_call: TRBJ2-2
clone_size: once
cdr3_aa: CASSAGTGGNTGELFF
cdr3_nt: TGTGCCAGCAGCGCTGGGACAGGGGGCAACACCGGGGAGCTGTTTTTT

d_call: TRBD2
v_call: TRBV6-1
j_call: TRBJ2-3
clone_size: -
cdr3_aa: CASSEAGNLAGVLGDTQYF
cdr3_nt: TGTGCCAGCAGTGAAGCTGGGAATCTAGCGGGGGTCCTCGGTGATACGCAGTATTTT

d_call: -
v_call: TRBV7-6
j_call: TRBJ1-2
clone_size: -
cdr3_aa: CASSPGRGSYTF
cdr3_nt: TGTGCCAGCAGCCCGGGTAGGGGGAGCTACACCTTC

d_call: TRBD1
v_call: TRBV19
j_call: TRBJ1-5
clone_size: -
cdr3_aa: CASSAQGASQPQHF
cdr3_nt: TGTGCCAGTAGTGCTCAGGGGGCTAGTCAGCCCCAGCATTTT

d_call: TRBD1
v_call: TRBV5-1
j_call: TRBJ1-1
clone_size: -
cdr3_aa: CASSKRDRTNTEAFF
cdr3_nt: TGCGCCAGCAGCAAACGGGACAGAACGAACACTGAAGCTTTCTTT

d_call: -
v_call: TRBV9
j_call: TRBJ1-2
clone_size: -
cdr3_aa: CASSVAQGENYGYTF
cdr3_nt: TGTGCCAGCAGCGTAGCTCAGGGTGAAAACTATGGCTACACCTTC

d_call: TRBD1
v_call: TRBV18
j_call: TRBJ1-1
clone_size: -
cdr3_aa: CASSLGQGAAFF
cdr3_nt: TGTGCCAGCTCCCTGGGACAGGGGGCGGCTTTCTTT

d_call: -
v_call: TRBV9
j_call: TRBJ1-1
clone_size: -
cdr3_aa: CASSVELLNTEAFF
cdr3_nt: TGTGCCAGCAGCGTTGAGCTCCTGAACACTGAAGCTTTCTTT

d_call: TRBD2
v_call: TRBV13
j_call: TRBJ2-1
clone_size: once
cdr3_aa: CASSPGLAGASYNEQFF
cdr3_nt: TGTGCCAGCAGCCCTGGACTAGCGGGGGCCTCCTACAATGAGCAGTTCTTC

d_call: -
v_call: TRBV2
j_call: TRBJ1-2
clone_size: -
cdr3_aa: CASTPSLMGGYTF
cdr3_nt: TGTGCCAGCACCCCCTCCCTGATGGGCGGCTACACCTTC

d_call: -
v_call: TRBV2
j_call: TRBJ1-1
clone_size: -
cdr3_aa: CASRRQASNTEAFF
cdr3_nt: TGTGCCAGCAGGAGACAGGCTTCGAACACTGAAGCTTTCTTT

d_call: -
v_call: TRBV2
j_call: TRBJ1-5
clone_size: -
cdr3_aa: CASSEAGQRQPQHF
cdr3_nt: TGTGCCAGCAGTGAAGCGGGCCAGAGACAGCCCCAGCATTTT

d_call: -
v_call: TRBV6-1
j_call: TRBJ1-5
clone_size: -
cdr3_aa: CASSVGGTNQPQHF
cdr3_nt: TGTGCCAGCAGTGTTGGGGGGACCAATCAGCCCCAGCATTTT

d_call: -
v_call: TRBV14
j_call: TRBJ2-5
clone_size: -
cdr3_aa: CASSRDLVETQYF
cdr3_nt: TGTGCCAGCAGCCGCGACTTGGTGGAGACCCAGTACTTC

d_call: TRBD2
v_call: TRBV11-1
j_call: TRBJ2-3
clone_size: once
cdr3_aa: CASSGASGGSDTQYF
cdr3_nt: TGTGCCAGCAGCGGGGCTAGCGGGGGGTCAGATACGCAGTATTTT

d_call: -
v_call: TRBV6-5
j_call: TRBJ1-3
clone_size: -
cdr3_aa: CASSYGGDAAGNTIYF
cdr3_nt: TGTGCCAGCAGTTACGGGGGGGACGCGGCTGGAAACACCATATATTTT

d_call: -
v_call: TRBV5-1
j_call: TRBJ1-1
clone_size: -
cdr3_aa: CASSLNLAGTITSTEAFF
cdr3_nt: TGCGCCAGCAGCTTGAATTTAGCTGGGACAATAACTTCCACTGAAGCTTTCTTT

d_call: -
v_call: TRBV5-1
j_call: TRBJ1-4
clone_size: -
cdr3_aa: CASSLAGQNEKLFF
cdr3_nt: TGCGCCAGCAGCTTGGCAGGTCAAAATGAAAAACTGTTTTTT

d_call: TRBD1
v_call: TRBV30
j_call: TRBJ1-2
clone_size: -
cdr3_aa: CAWMTGGGVGYTF
cdr3_nt: TGTGCCTGGATGACAGGGGGCGGGGTGGGCTACACCTTC

d_call: -
v_call: TRBV5-6
j_call: TRBJ1-5
clone_size: -
cdr3_aa: CASSLAASGGDQPQHF
cdr3_nt: TGTGCCAGCAGCTTGGCTGCTTCCGGAGGGGATCAGCCCCAGCATTTT

d_call: -
v_call: TRBV6-6
j_call: TRBJ2-7
clone_size: -
cdr3_aa: CASSNSDSYEQYF
cdr3_nt: TGTGCCAGCAGTAACTCGGACAGCTACGAGCAGTACTTC

d_call: TRBD1
v_call: TRBV6-5
j_call: TRBJ2-7
clone_size: -
cdr3_aa: CASSLRGTGIYEQYF
cdr3_nt: TGTGCCAGCAGTTTACGCGGGACAGGGATTTACGAGCAGTACTTC

d_call: TRBD1
v_call: TRBV19
j_call: TRBJ1-1
clone_size: -
cdr3_aa: CASSAWDRPFMNTEAFF
cdr3_nt: TGTGCCAGTAGTGCTTGGGACAGACCTTTTATGAACACTGAAGCTTTCTTT

d_call: TRBD1
v_call: TRBV19
j_call: TRBJ1-5
clone_size: -
cdr3_aa: CASSYGTGNNQPQHF
cdr3_nt: TGTGCCAGTAGTTACGGGACAGGCAACAATCAGCCCCAGCATTTT

d_call: -
v_call: TRBV18
j_call: TRBJ2-7
clone_size: few
cdr3_aa: CASSPSVPTYEQYF
cdr3_nt: TGTGCCAGCTCACCATCGGTGCCCACCTACGAGCAGTACTTC

d_call: -
v_call: TRBV7-6
j_call: TRBJ2-7
clone_size: -
cdr3_aa: CASSATGLANEQYF
cdr3_nt: TGTGCCAGCAGCGCGACAGGGCTAGCGAACGAGCAGTACTTC

d_call: -
v_call: TRBV6-1
j_call: TRBJ1-6
clone_size: once
cdr3_aa: CASTEQGDGSPLHF
cdr3_nt: TGTGCCAGCACTGAACAGGGTGACGGTTCACCCCTCCACTTT

d_call: TRBD1
v_call: TRBV5-1
j_call: TRBJ2-7
clone_size: -
cdr3_aa: CASQGQSYEQYF
cdr3_nt: TGCGCCAGCCAGGGACAGTCCTACGAGCAGTACTTC

d_call: -
v_call: TRBV2
j_call: TRBJ2-5
clone_size: -
cdr3_aa: CASSETFFPDSQETQYF
cdr3_nt: TGTGCCAGCAGTGAAACATTTTTTCCAGATTCCCAAGAGACCCAGTACTTC

d_call: TRBD2
v_call: TRBV7-3
j_call: TRBJ2-1
clone_size: -
cdr3_aa: CASSSAGGPNEQFF
cdr3_nt: TGTGCCAGCAGCTCAGCGGGAGGGCCGAATGAGCAGTTCTTC

d_call: -
v_call: TRBV6-5
j_call: TRBJ1-1
clone_size: -
cdr3_aa: CASSSTSGPGAEAFF
cdr3_nt: TGTGCCAGCAGTTCTACCTCAGGGCCTGGGGCTGAAGCTTTCTTT

d_call: -
v_call: TRBV9
j_call: TRBJ1-2
clone_size: once
cdr3_aa: CASSVGGQNYGYTF
cdr3_nt: TGTGCCAGCAGCGTAGGAGGGCAGAACTATGGCTACACCTTC

d_call: TRBD1
v_call: TRBV19
j_call: TRBJ1-1
clone_size: -
cdr3_aa: CASSITGANTEAFF
cdr3_nt: TGTGCCAGTAGTATAACAGGGGCGAACACTGAAGCTTTCTTT

d_call: -
v_call: TRBV5-1
j_call: TRBJ2-2
clone_size: -
cdr3_aa: CASSWKGFTGELFF
cdr3_nt: TGCGCCAGCAGCTGGAAGGGGTTCACCGGGGAGCTGTTTTTT

d_call: TRBD1
v_call: TRBV10-2
j_call: TRBJ1-5
clone_size: -
cdr3_aa: CASSRGQGAGPQHF
cdr3_nt: TGCGCCAGCAGTCGGGGACAGGGGGCAGGGCCCCAGCATTTT

d_call: -
v_call: TRBV29-1
j_call: TRBJ1-1
clone_size: -
cdr3_aa: CSVQLDYEAFF
cdr3_nt: TGCAGCGTCCAATTGGACTATGAAGCTTTCTTT

d_call: -
v_call: TRBV11-3
j_call: TRBJ2-5
clone_size: -
cdr3_aa: CASSQPRQVGTQYF
cdr3_nt: TGTGCCAGCAGCCAGCCGAGACAGGTCGGGACCCAGTACTTC

d_call: -
v_call: TRBV15
j_call: TRBJ2-7
clone_size: -
cdr3_aa: CATSRDPNYEQYF
cdr3_nt: TGTGCCACCAGCAGAGACCCAAACTACGAGCAGTACTTC

d_call: -
v_call: TRBV2
j_call: TRBJ1-1
clone_size: few
cdr3_aa: CASSLGRGNTEAFF
cdr3_nt: TGTGCCAGCAGCCTCGGACGGGGAAACACTGAAGCTTTCTTT

d_call: -
v_call: TRBV5-6
j_call: TRBJ1-1
clone_size: -
cdr3_aa: CASTRGDTAEAFF
cdr3_nt: TGTGCCAGCACTCGGGGGGATACCGCTGAAGCTTTCTTT

d_call: -
v_call: TRBV6-5
j_call: TRBJ2-3
clone_size: once
cdr3_aa: CASSYSPSTDTQYF
cdr3_nt: TGTGCCAGCAGTTATTCCCCTAGCACAGATACGCAGTATTTT

d_call: -
v_call: TRBV5-8
j_call: TRBJ1-1
clone_size: -
cdr3_aa: CASSPGGAVNTEAFF
cdr3_nt: TGTGCCAGCAGCCCTGGGGGGGCTGTGAACACTGAAGCTTTCTTT

d_call: -
v_call: TRBV7-2
j_call: TRBJ1-2
clone_size: once
cdr3_aa: CASSLTRQVPGYTF
cdr3_nt: TGTGCCAGCAGCTTAACCCGACAGGTTCCTGGCTACACCTTC

d_call: -
v_call: TRBV9
j_call: TRBJ1-1
clone_size: -
cdr3_aa: CASSQGPAPAFF
cdr3_nt: TGTGCCAGCAGCCAGGGCCCCGCACCAGCTTTCTTT

d_call: -
v_call: TRBV19
j_call: TRBJ1-2
clone_size: -
cdr3_aa: CASSASRGYTF
cdr3_nt: TGTGCCAGTAGTGCGAGCCGGGGCTACACCTTC

d_call: TRBD1
v_call: TRBV5-1
j_call: TRBJ2-7
clone_size: -
cdr3_aa: CASSLVPDRAYEQYF
cdr3_nt: TGCGCCAGCAGCTTGGTGCCAGACAGGGCCTACGAGCAGTACTTC

d_call: -
v_call: TRBV11-3
j_call: TRBJ2-2
clone_size: -
cdr3_aa: CASTRRPTKPGELFF
cdr3_nt: TGTGCCAGCACCAGGCGCCCCACCAAACCCGGGGAGCTGTTTTTT

d_call: -
v_call: TRBV15
j_call: TRBJ1-5
clone_size: -
cdr3_aa: CATSRPGPWGDQPQHF
cdr3_nt: TGTGCCACCAGCAGACCCGGACCTTGGGGGGATCAGCCCCAGCATTTT